Listed below are T cell receptor beta chains from one sample, sequenced in a study of T cells in Graves' hyperthyroidism and ophthalmopathy. TCRdb independently ran MiXCR on the multiplex PCR reads; one entry per CDR3 protein. The top ten hold more than 7% of the sample, which has hundreds of thousands of distinct CDR3 sequences, 38% seen once. The source material was blood. Receptor source: a young man with Graves' hyperthyroidism. The CDR3 runs from the conserved cysteine through the conserved F or W. Fields, in order: V gene, D gene, J gene, clone size, CDR3 protein, CDR3 DNA. The D gene is left open where the match is weak. Where a row states a size, it is once, few, many or the class of an expanded clone; other rows omit it.

v_call: TRBV4-1; d_call: NA; j_call: TRBJ1-1; clone_size: NA; cdr3_aa: CASSQDPGGNVHTEAFF; cdr3_nt: TGCGCCAGCAGCCAGGACCCCGGGGGAAATGTTCACACTGAAGCTTTCTTT
v_call: TRBV2; d_call: TRBD1; j_call: TRBJ1-1; clone_size: NA; cdr3_aa: CASSPDRGLDTEAFF; cdr3_nt: TGTGCCAGCAGTCCCGACAGGGGTTTGGACACTGAAGCTTTCTTT
v_call: TRBV29-1; d_call: NA; j_call: TRBJ2-7; clone_size: many; cdr3_aa: CSVGAGGDRGEQYF; cdr3_nt: TGCAGCGTTGGCGCGGGAGGAGACAGGGGCGAGCAGTACTTC
v_call: TRBV20-1; d_call: TRBD2; j_call: TRBJ2-5; clone_size: few; cdr3_aa: CSARLAGGHQETQYF; cdr3_nt: TGCAGTGCTAGACTAGCGGGGGGCCACCAAGAGACCCAGTACTTC
v_call: TRBV24-1; d_call: NA; j_call: TRBJ2-5; clone_size: NA; cdr3_aa: CATSDSGTGRETQYF; cdr3_nt: TGTGCCACCAGTGACTCCGGGACGGGGAGAGAGACCCAGTACTTC
v_call: TRBV29-1; d_call: NA; j_call: TRBJ2-5; clone_size: many; cdr3_aa: CSVKGQTFETQYF; cdr3_nt: TGCAGCGTGAAGGGGCAGACTTTCGAGACCCAGTACTTC
v_call: TRBV5-1; d_call: NA; j_call: TRBJ2-7; clone_size: many; cdr3_aa: CASSFAGYEQYF; cdr3_nt: TGCGCCAGCAGCTTTGCGGGTTACGAGCAGTACTTC
v_call: TRBV15; d_call: NA; j_call: TRBJ2-1; clone_size: NA; cdr3_aa: CATSRANEQFF; cdr3_nt: TGTGCCACCAGCAGAGCTAATGAGCAGTTCTTC
v_call: TRBV25-1; d_call: TRBD1; j_call: TRBJ1-6; clone_size: many; cdr3_aa: CASSPDRGNSPLHF; cdr3_nt: TGTGCCAGCAGTCCGGACAGGGGTAATTCACCCCTCCACTTT
v_call: TRBV29-1; d_call: NA; j_call: TRBJ1-1; clone_size: many; cdr3_aa: CSVEERRGTEAFF; cdr3_nt: TGCAGCGTTGAAGAACGGAGAGGCACTGAAGCTTTCTTT
v_call: TRBV12-3/TRBV12-4; d_call: TRBD1; j_call: TRBJ2-7; clone_size: few; cdr3_aa: CASSQRTGKNEQYF; cdr3_nt: TGTGCCAGCAGTCAAAGGACAGGGAAAAACGAGCAGTACTTC
v_call: TRBV10-3; d_call: TRBD1; j_call: TRBJ1-6; clone_size: many; cdr3_aa: CAIGGTVNSPLHF; cdr3_nt: TGTGCCATCGGAGGGACAGTTAATTCACCCCTCCACTTT
v_call: TRBV10-3; d_call: NA; j_call: TRBJ1-1; clone_size: few; cdr3_aa: CAIRSLPDSEAFF; cdr3_nt: TGTGCCATCAGATCTCTCCCCGACAGTGAAGCTTTCTTT
v_call: TRBV11-2; d_call: TRBD1; j_call: TRBJ1-1; clone_size: few; cdr3_aa: CASSWGQGRAFF; cdr3_nt: TGTGCCAGCAGCTGGGGACAGGGGAGGGCTTTCTTT
v_call: TRBV14; d_call: NA; j_call: TRBJ1-2; clone_size: many; cdr3_aa: CASSRGYDGYTF; cdr3_nt: TGTGCCAGCAGCCGAGGGTACGATGGCTACACCTTC
v_call: TRBV11-2; d_call: NA; j_call: TRBJ2-5; clone_size: NA; cdr3_aa: CASSWMVRLETQYF; cdr3_nt: TGTGCCAGCAGTTGGATGGTGAGGTTGGAGACCCAGTACTTC
v_call: TRBV10-3; d_call: TRBD2; j_call: TRBJ2-3; clone_size: NA; cdr3_aa: CASSLAASTDTQYF; cdr3_nt: TGTGCCAGCAGCCTAGCGGCTAGCACAGATACGCAGTATTTT
v_call: TRBV20-1; d_call: TRBD1; j_call: TRBJ1-1; clone_size: many; cdr3_aa: CSARGPGGASLEAFF; cdr3_nt: TGCAGTGCTAGAGGACCAGGGGGCGCCTCCCTTGAAGCTTTCTTT
v_call: TRBV29-1; d_call: NA; j_call: TRBJ2-5; clone_size: NA; cdr3_aa: CSVEEQGQETQYF; cdr3_nt: TGCAGCGTTGAAGAACAGGGCCAAGAGACCCAGTACTTC
v_call: TRBV5-8; d_call: TRBD1; j_call: TRBJ1-1; clone_size: few; cdr3_aa: CASSILTGDTEAFF; cdr3_nt: TGTGCCAGCAGCATCTTAACAGGGGACACTGAAGCTTTCTTT
v_call: TRBV20-1; d_call: NA; j_call: TRBJ1-5; clone_size: NA; cdr3_aa: CSATPTDGYSNQPQHF; cdr3_nt: TGCAGTGCTACCCCCACTGACGGTTATAGCAATCAGCCCCAGCATTTT
v_call: TRBV7-2; d_call: NA; j_call: TRBJ1-5; clone_size: NA; cdr3_aa: CASSLDRGGPEPQHF; cdr3_nt: TGTGCCAGCAGCTTAGATCGGGGAGGGCCGGAGCCCCAGCATTTT
v_call: TRBV12-3/TRBV12-4; d_call: TRBD1; j_call: TRBJ1-1; clone_size: NA; cdr3_aa: CASSYRGPVTPWPEAFF; cdr3_nt: TGTGCCAGCAGTTATAGGGGGCCGGTTACTCCCTGGCCTGAAGCTTTCTTT
v_call: TRBV14; d_call: NA; j_call: TRBJ1-1; clone_size: few; cdr3_aa: CASSQESNTEAFF; cdr3_nt: TGTGCCAGCAGCCAAGAGAGTAACACTGAAGCTTTCTTT
v_call: TRBV4-1; d_call: NA; j_call: TRBJ1-2; clone_size: NA; cdr3_aa: CASSQVQLGGYTF; cdr3_nt: TGCGCCAGCAGCCAAGTACAATTGGGGGGCTACACCTTC
v_call: TRBV7-6; d_call: TRBD2; j_call: TRBJ2-5; clone_size: many; cdr3_aa: CASMNQGGYQETQYF; cdr3_nt: TGTGCCAGCATGAATCAGGGAGGGTACCAAGAGACCCAGTACTTC